The next 18 T cell receptor beta chains were all read from a single sample in a study of T cells in Graves' hyperthyroidism and ophthalmopathy. Amplification of TCR beta CDR3 regions used RNA as the template. HTBI primers were used for first-round RT-PCR of the TCR CDR3. Via MiXCR, TCRdb re-called the multiplex PCR reads, giving one row per CDR3 protein. The sample holds some 320,000 distinct CDR3 sequences, 12% to 15% seen once. The source material was blood. The source of these receptors is a woman in her thirties or forties with Graves' ophthalmopathy.

This clonotype occurred many times. The chain couples TRBV20-1 to TRBJ2-3; TRBD1 matches 7 bases. The CDR3 length is 16 residues. V trimming: 0 bases; J trimming: 5 bases; junction bases outside the gene matches: 11. Per the germline V gene, CDR1 is DFQATT and CDR2 is SNEGSKA (reference sequence). CDR3 nucleotide sequence: TGCAGTGCTAGAGAGGGGGACAGATCGAGGGGAGATACGCAGTATTTT. Translation: CSAREGDRSRGDTQYF.

This clonotype was seen repeatedly, ten times or more. The V and J genes are TRBV11-3 and TRBJ1-1; TRBD1 aligns across 8 bases. In germline, CDR1 is SGHNT, CDR2 YENEEA. This CDR3 spans 17 amino acids. After removal of 1 base from V and 5 bases from J, the junction contained 12 bases not matched to a gene. The CDR3 DNA follows: TGTGCCAGCAGCTTAGCCGTCGGTACAGGGGGACGTACTGAAGCTTTCTTT. Residues: CASSLAVGTGGRTEAFF.

V gene TRBV30 combines with J gene TRBJ2-5; a possible D gene is TRBD2 (6 bases). This CDR3 region has 14 residues. Germline-derived CDR1 and CDR2 are GTSNPN and SVGIG (reference sequence). Trimming removed 0 bases at V and 7 bases at J, with 15 bases between. The CDR3 nucleotides read TGTGCCTGGAGTGTTGGGGGAGGCTCCTCGACCCAGTACTTC. This translates into CAWSVGGGSSTQYF.

The CDR3 loop is CASSQVLGGEFF. CDR3 sequence (DNA): TGTGCCAGCAGCCAAGTCCTAGGGGGTGAGTTCTTC. This sequence joins TRBV3-1 and TRBJ2-1; possible D gene TRBD1, 6 bases. This CDR3 has 12 residues. Germline values: CDR1 LGHDT, CDR2 YNNKEL (reference sequence). Trimming removed 1 base at V and 14 bases at J, with 12 bases between.

The sample holds many counts of this clonotype. The V and J genes are TRBV2 and TRBJ2-1, with 7 bases that match TRBD2. There are 14 residues in the CDR3. Germline V gene lookup returns CDR1 SNHLY and CDR2 FYNNEI. Germline trimming cut 7 bases from V and 3 bases from J; bases unmatched to any gene: 6. The CDR3 bases are TGTGCCAGCACCCGGACTAGTGGCTACAATGAGCAGTTCTTC. This encodes CASTRTSGYNEQFF.

This clonotype was seen many times. This chain's CDR3 is CASSPHGGRNQPQHF. The CDR3 DNA is TGTGCCAGCAGCCCCCATGGGGGTCGCAATCAGCCCCAGCATTTT. This chain joins TRBV27 and TRBJ1-5; possible D gene TRBD1, 5 bases. V was trimmed by 6 bases and J by 2 bases, leaving 14 bases between them. This CDR3 region has 15 residues. The germline V gene encodes CDR1 MNHEY and CDR2 SMNVEV (reference sequence).

This clonotype was observed at least ten times. This sequence joins TRBV27 and TRBJ2-7; the match to TRBD2 covers 11 bases. Germline loops: CDR1 MNHEY, CDR2 SMNVEV (reference sequence). The V and J ends lost 0 bases and 3 bases, in that order; junction bases with no gene match: 1. The CDR3 loop spans 15 amino acids. CDR3 region: CASSLSLAGVYEQYF. The CDR3 DNA reads TGTGCCAGCAGTTTATCACTAGCGGGAGTCTACGAGCAGTACTTC.

This clonotype was counted ten times or more. V is TRBV28 and J is TRBJ2-3, with TRBD1 as a possible D gene (6 bases). Trimming left V 7 bases short and J 1 base short, with 15 bases between. The CDR3 is 15 residues long. Germline V gene data show CDR1 as MDHEN and CDR2 as SYDVKM. The CDR3: CASIPTGARTDTQYF. The CDR3 DNA reads as TGTGCCAGCATCCCGACAGGAGCCCGCACAGATACGCAGTATTTT.

The CDR3 DNA reads TGTGCCACCAGCAGAGGACAGGGGCGCGGCTATGGCTACACCTTC. It is translated as CATSRGQGRGYGYTF. The chain uses TRBV15 and TRBJ1-2; TRBD1 aligns across 8 bases. Germline loops: CDR1 LNHNV, CDR2 YYDKDF (reference sequence). The CDR3 has 15 residues. The V segment lost 1 base and the J segment 4 bases; nucleotides outside the gene matches: 5.

This clonotype was detected a few times. The DNA of the CDR3 is TGTGCCAGTAGTATAGTAAAGGGATTGAGGACCGGGGAGCTGTTTTTT. As protein: CASSIVKGLRTGELFF. This chain links TRBV19 with TRBJ2-2; no reliable D call. The CDR3 runs to 16 residues. CDR1 and CDR2 from the germline V gene are LNHDA and SQIVND (reference sequence). The V gene lost 1 base and the J gene lost 5 bases, with 14 bases spanning the gap.

The rearrangement joins TRBV13 to TRBJ1-3; unclear D gene. Germline V gene sequence: CDR1 PRHDT, CDR2 FYEKMQ (reference sequence). This CDR3 comprises 15 residues. Between the trimmed V and J ends, which lost 1 base and 2 bases, there was a span of 9 bases. CDR3 sequence: CASSLDSGAGNTIYF. The CDR3 DNA reads as TGTGCCAGCAGCTTAGATTCAGGCGCTGGAAACACCATATATTTT.

The genes are TRBV14 and TRBJ1-1, with 7 bases matching TRBD1. CDR1 is SGHDN, CDR2 FVKESK, per germline. The CDR3 has 14 residues. J was trimmed by 6 bases and V by 4 bases; bases with no gene match: 8. CDR3 region: CASSPRTGRAEAFF. CDR3 sequence (DNA): TGTGCCAGCAGCCCCCGGACAGGTAGGGCTGAAGCTTTCTTT.

This clonotype was counted a few times. This CDR3 reads CASKTGVGEKLFF. DNA of the CDR3: TGTGCCAGTAAGACCGGGGTCGGTGAAAAACTGTTTTTT. This chain uses TRBV28 with TRBJ1-4; D is unresolved. Germline V gene sequence: CDR1 MDHEN, CDR2 SYDVKM. The CDR3 runs 13 residues. With 9 bases removed from V and 7 bases from J, the gap between germline ends came to 15 bases.

This clonotype was detected many times. The gene calls are TRBV10-3 and TRBJ2-7, with TRBD2 identical over 8 bases. V lost 6 bases, J lost 4 bases, and 8 bases stayed unmatched. The CDR3 length is 14 residues. Germline V gene sequence: CDR1 ENHRY, CDR2 SYGVKD. The CDR3 region has the DNA TGTGCCATCAGCGGATCCGCTAGCGGGTACGAGCAGTACTTC. Its protein is CAISGSASGYEQYF.

In nucleotides, the CDR3 is TGTGCCAGTAGTATAGTGGTAGGGGATTCCTACGAGCAGTACTTC. It is translated as CASSIVVGDSYEQYF. The genes are TRBV19 and TRBJ2-7, with a tentative D call TRBD1 (5 bases). The CDR3 contains 15 residues. In germline, CDR1 is LNHDA, CDR2 SQIVND (reference sequence). Trimming pared 1 base from V and 1 base from J, leaving 11 bases between.

V and J are TRBV7-9 and TRBJ1-3; D gene uncertain. The V gene's germline CDR1 is SEHNR and CDR2 FQNEAQ (reference sequence). CDR3 length: 16 amino acids. V lost 5 bases and J lost 2, with 16 bases in between. This CDR3 is CASSPDRGRAGNTIYF. The CDR3 nucleotides are TGTGCCAGCAGCCCCGACCGAGGGCGGGCTGGAAACACCATATATTTT.

A word on this clonotype: A much larger clone differs from this one at a single base, so this may be a read error. The chain employs TRBV28 and TRBJ2-1, with TRBD2 as a possible D gene (6 bases). Germline CDR1 and CDR2: MDHEN and SYDVKM. The CDR3 is made up of 14 amino acids. CDR3 DNA sequence: TGTGTCAGCAGTGTTCCCGGGACTGGCAATGAGCAGTTCTTC. It codes for CVSSVPGTGNEQFF.

This clonotype has just a few counts. The chain combines TRBV20-1 with TRBJ1-4, with a possible D match to TRBD1 (5 bases). The CDR3 contains 12 residues. V was shortened by 8 bases and J by 5 bases, with 12 bases between the two germline ends. Germline V CDR1 and CDR2: DFQATT, SNEGSKA (reference sequence). CDR3 in DNA: TGCAGTTCTCGGGACGGAAATGAAAAACTGTTTTTT. This translates into CSSRDGNEKLFF.